The present T cell receptor (beta chain) was sequenced within a study of T cell repertoires in cytomegalovirus infection. A few counts support this clonotype. MiXCR was run by TCRdb on the reads, yielding one entry per CDR3 protein. The table includes nearly 650,000 distinct CDR3 sequences, 20% to 25% detected once. Specimen: CD8+ T cells from PBMCs. The origin of this receptor is a human donor in good health (CMV status not recorded). Some clones in this sample may be carry-over from other donors' samples.

CDR3 region: CASGDRARGQPQHF. The CDR3 coding sequence is TGTGCCAGCGGGGACAGGGCGAGGGGTCAGCCCCAGCATTTT. This chain links TRBV2 with TRBJ1-5; 9 positions agree with TRBD1. This CDR3 is built from 14 residues. V trimming: 8 bases; J trimming: 6 bases; junction bases outside the gene matches: 8. In germline, CDR1 is SNHLY, CDR2 FYNNEI. Supplemented by reference TRBV2 and TRBJ1-5, the full variable domain reads EPEVTQTPSHQVTQMGQEVILRCVPISNHLYFYWYRQILGQKVEFLVSFYNNEISEKSEIFDDQFSVERPDGSNFTLKIRSTKLEDSAMYFCASGDRARGQPQHFGDGTRLSIL.